These 15 T cell receptor beta chains share one sample of origin, sequenced in a study of T cells in Graves' hyperthyroidism and ophthalmopathy. Template material for amplifying TCR beta CDR3 regions consisted of RNA transcripts. A set of HTBI primers served as the primers for a first-round RT-PCR of the TCR CDR3. TCRdb processed the multiplex PCR reads anew with MiXCR; each CDR3 protein has one entry. The profile covers 300,000 to 400,000 distinct CDR3 sequences, with about 21% appearing a single time and around 45% taken by the ten largest. Sequencing was performed on blood. Source of these receptors: a woman aged 45-65 years with Graves' hyperthyroidism.

In its sample, this clonotype was seen many times. The chain is built from TRBV6-1 and TRBJ2-3; 8 bases agree with TRBD1. The CDR3 sequence is 14 residues long. CDR1 is MNHNS and CDR2 is SASEGT in the germline V gene. Germline trimming cut 5 bases from V and 3 bases from J; bases unmatched to any gene: 4. The CDR3 region has the DNA TGTGCCAGCAGTTCAGGGGGCGGGACAGATACGCAGTATTTT. Protein sequence: CASSSGGGTDTQYF.

The table lists this clonotype with a few counts. This rearrangement joins TRBV5-1 to TRBJ2-1; 12 bases align to TRBD2. CDR1 is SGHRS and CDR2 is YFSETQ in the germline V gene. V lost 4 bases, J lost 9 bases, and 23 bases stayed unmatched. The CDR3 has 20 residues. The CDR3 nucleotides are TGCGCCAGCAGCCCCTCAGGGCTAGCGGGGGGGCCGGGGCGTTCAGGTGAGCAGTTCTTC. Translated, it gives CASSPSGLAGGPGRSGEQFF. The full variable domain, rest sourced from reference TRBV5-1 and TRBJ2-1, is KAGVTQTPRYLIKTRGQQVTLSCSPISGHRSVSWYQQTPGQGLQFLFEYFSETQRNKGNFPGRFSGRQFSNSRSEMNVSTLELGDSALYLCASSPSGLAGGPGRSGEQFFGPGTRLTVL.

As regards this clonotype: Its ends do not fully match the called genes, so a read error is possible. The CDR3 here is CASSYTGDYGYIF. The DNA of the CDR3 is TGTGCCAGCAGCTACACAGGGGACTATGGCTACATCTTC. The chain carries TRBV11-2 and TRBJ1-2; 7 bases match TRBD1. Germline V gives CDR1 SGHAT, CDR2 FQNNGV. This CDR3 is built from 13 residues.

In this sample, this clonotype turned up many times. The chain joins TRBV5-1 to TRBJ2-1; D not resolved. The CDR3 spans 13 residues. The V and J ends lost 4 bases and 9 bases respectively, with 14 bases between them. The germline CDR1 and CDR2 sequences are SGHRS and YFSETQ. CDR3 DNA sequence: TGCGCCAGCAGCCCATTACAAGGGTCTGAGCAGTTCTTC. It translates to CASSPLQGSEQFF.

This clonotype was detected many times. This rearrangement joins TRBV5-1 to TRBJ2-7, with unresolved D. The CDR3 has 13 amino acids. From germline, CDR1 is SGHRS and CDR2 YFSETQ. Trimming cost V 0 bases and J 6 bases, with 10 bases left between them. DNA for the CDR3: TGCGCCAGCAGCTTGGTCACGGCCCGCGAGCAGTACTTC. Translated: CASSLVTAREQYF.

This clonotype has ten or more counts. The J gene is TRBJ1-4, the V gene TRBV5-1, with 7 bases lining up with TRBD1. V gave up 8 bases and J gave up 1 base; unmatched junction bases: 5. In germline, CDR1 is SGHRS, CDR2 YFSETQ. The CDR3 spans 14 residues. The CDR3 loop reads CASSRQGTNEKLFF. As DNA, the CDR3 is TGCGCCAGTTCGAGACAGGGAACTAATGAAAAACTGTTTTTT. The full variable domain, rest sourced from reference TRBV5-1 and TRBJ1-4, is KAGVTQTPRYLIKTRGQQVTLSCSPISGHRSVSWYQQTPGQGLQFLFEYFSETQRNKGNFPGRFSGRQFSNSRSEMNVSTLELGDSALYLCASSRQGTNEKLFFGSGTQLSVL.

Many counts were recorded for this clonotype. This chain connects TRBV5-6 to TRBJ1-2; TRBD1 aligns across 7 bases. The V segment lost 4 bases and the J segment 4 bases; nucleotides outside the gene matches: 7. This CDR3 is 14 amino acids long. Germline V lookup: CDR1 SGHDT, CDR2 YYEEEE. The CDR3 is CASSAGQEIYGYTF. Written as DNA, the CDR3 is TGTGCCAGCAGCGCCGGACAGGAGATCTATGGCTACACCTTC. The full variable domain, completed using reference TRBV5-6 and TRBJ1-2, is DAGVTQSPTHLIKTRGQQVTLRCSPKSGHDTVSWYQQALGQGPQFIFQYYEEEERQRGNFPDRFSGHQFPNYSSELNVNALLLGDSALYLCASSAGQEIYGYTFGSGTRLTVV.

The genes are TRBV10-3 and TRBJ1-3; D call uncertain. CDR1 and CDR2 from the germline V gene are ENHRY and SYGVKD. V lost 0 bases to trimming and J lost 0 bases, with 9 bases between them. CDR3 length equals 16 residues. The CDR3 DNA follows: TGTGCCATCAGTGAGTCTTGGCAGCGCTCTGGAAACACCATATATTTT. Protein sequence: CAISESWQRSGNTIYF.

This clonotype has only a few counts. The genes are TRBV19 and TRBJ1-5; no clear D. The germline V and J ends were trimmed by 5 bases and 0 bases, with 11 bases remaining between them. Germline loops: CDR1 LNHDA, CDR2 SQIVND (reference sequence). This CDR3 contains 15 residues. The chain's CDR3 is CASSLDIFSNQPQHF. The CDR3 bases are TGTGCCAGTAGTCTTGACATATTTAGCAATCAGCCCCAGCATTTT.

This clonotype has a count of ten or more. V usage is TRBV24-1 and J usage is TRBJ2-3, with a possible D match to TRBD1 (6 bases). Germline CDR1 KGHDR, CDR2 SFDVKD. Trimming took 1 base from V and 0 from J, leaving 16 bases between them. The CDR3 has 18 residues. The CDR3 DNA sequence: TGTGCCACCAGTGATTTTCCTCCGGGACACGAGAGCACAGATACGCAGTATTTT. It encodes CATSDFPPGHESTDTQYF.

This clonotype was observed at least ten times. The chain carries TRBV28 and TRBJ2-2; TRBD2 matches 10 bases. CDR1 and CDR2 from the germline V gene are MDHEN and SYDVKM. Losses at the gene ends were 2 bases for V and 1 base for J; bases not matched to a gene: 4. This CDR3 contains 17 residues. DNA of the CDR3: TGTGCCAGCAGTTTACTAGCGGGAGCCGGGAACACCGGGGAGCTGTTTTTT. The encoded protein is CASSLLAGAGNTGELFF.

This chain links TRBV7-9 with TRBJ2-1, with 14 positions matching TRBD2. CDR1 is SEHNR and CDR2 is FQNEAQ in the germline V gene (reference sequence). The CDR3 has 18 residues. Unmatched junction bases numbered 10, after V lost 5 bases and J lost 4 bases. The CDR3 region is CASSGTSGGYKGYNEQFF. The CDR3 DNA reads TGTGCCAGCAGCGGGACTAGCGGGGGCTATAAGGGGTACAATGAGCAGTTCTTC.

About this clonotype itself: This may be a read error, as it is one base from a much larger clone. The chain recombines TRBV18 with TRBJ1-4; no clear D. The CDR3 has 16 residues. The V end was cut by 6 bases, the J end by 6 bases, with 20 bases between. CDR1 is KGHSH and CDR2 is LQKENI in the germline V gene. The CDR3 DNA sequence: TGTGCCAGCTCTCCTCGAGGTTCGGGAGGTGATGAAAAACTGTTTTTT. Residues: CASSPRGSGGDEKLFF.

Only a few counts were recorded for this clonotype. The V and J genes are TRBV20-1 and TRBJ2-2, with D possibly TRBD2 on 7 matching bases. CDR1 and CDR2 from the germline V gene are DFQATT and SNEGSKA (reference sequence). This CDR3 region has 16 residues. V was trimmed by 0 bases and J by 0 bases, leaving 11 bases between them. CDR3 region: CSARDRGAANTGELFF. The CDR3 DNA sequence: TGCAGTGCTAGAGATCGGGGGGCAGCGAACACCGGGGAGCTGTTTTTT.

This clonotype was seen many times. The chain uses TRBV10-3 and TRBJ2-5, with TRBD2 identical over 11 bases. Germline-derived CDR1 and CDR2 are ENHRY and SYGVKD. V dropped 3 bases and J dropped 5; count of bases not matched to a gene: 5. The CDR3 is 15 residues long. The CDR3 is CAISDRTSGGETQYF. CDR3 DNA sequence: TGTGCCATCAGTGATCGCACTAGCGGGGGTGAGACCCAGTACTTC.